This T cell receptor (beta chain) was obtained from a study of cytomegalovirus exposure and HLA in healthy donors listed by TCRdb under 2017. For the study in its entirety: An earlier analysis of approximately 640 of the donors reported about 250 Gb of sequence data and 100 million to 140 million unique TCR beta sequences from some 180 million T cells. Every repertoire in the discovery cohort had been generated on one and the same sequencing platform. Of the 350 to 450 genotyped donors, approximately 83% fell in the genetic ancestry cluster associated with self-reported Caucasian donors. Class I and class II HLA loci were covered by the typing at four-digit resolution. To study patterns of TCR occurrence, a later analysis re-analyzed previously published TCR beta repertoires from 600 to 750 donors and added high-resolution HLA genotyping. Donor age, sex, ethnicity and CMV serostatus were collected together with the repertoire data. Typing coverage varied by locus: about 620-630 donors for A, B, C, DRB1 and DQB1; about 520 for DQA1; some 610 for DPA1; about 450 for DPB1. To decide whether each TCR beta V gene segment behaved as functional or pseudogenic, an earlier analysis of 587 of the donors relied on high-throughput TCR beta sequencing. Besides the first cohort of 500 to 700 subjects, a separate validation cohort made up of roughly 130 different subjects was used. To predict cytomegalovirus infection status, the study brought together high-throughput TCR immunosequencing, statistical association of individual TCRs with disease status, and machine learning. Four to six DR-DQ haplotypes were handled as single units for association and clustering because linkage in the cohort was strong. Roughly 300 gigabases of sequencing data and approximately 84 million unique TCR sequences were included in an early release covering about 700 HLA-typed donors. In the later analysis, no new phenotypic data were used to find candidate immune exposures; instead, reliance was placed on TCR beta sequences and their occurrence across donors. Using immunosequencing, the study profiled T cell repertoires from approximately 700 subjects and related those repertoires to cytomegalovirus serostatus. On average, roughly 240,000 unique TCR beta nucleotide sequences were sequenced per donor among several hundred genotyped donors of the cohort, with 15% to 20% of those sequences being non-productive. Genome-wide SNP genotypes for about 55% of the roughly 670 donors were used in a later genetic analysis, which treated that subset as a discovery cohort. The study aimed to test whether cataloging public T cell receptors could reveal signatures of past pathogen exposure. The full study reports these points: In a later analysis, most CMV-associated TCR beta chains were found to appear HLA-restricted, with HLA associations seemingly driven largely by CMV exposure. A later analysis found that HLA-associated TCR beta chains were more clonally expanded and had lower generation probabilities than equally common non-associated chains. Only TCR beta chains were sequenced in this cohort, and the absence of alpha or paired-chain data limited detectable features. About 17 rarely observed V segments, including chromosome 9 orphons, were excluded from the earlier analysis of almost 600 of the donors because counts were too low. A total of fewer than 200 TCR beta chains were listed by the study as associated with cytomegalovirus. A cluster of highly shared sequence variants was judged likely to be a technical artifact of the sequencing pipeline. Assigning TCR associations to individual alleles was difficult when HLA alleles, especially DR and DQ, strongly co-occurred. For the cohort, immune exposure information was limited to CMV serostatus. Linkage disequilibrium might explain the correlated functional status among segregating V segments, but an unknown experimental factor could not be excluded. In an earlier analysis of fewer than 700 of the donors, most TCR beta V segments appeared in productive rearrangements about 87% or about 30% of the time, broadly matching IMGT annotations. According to a later analysis, parvovirus B19, influenza, CMV and Epstein-Barr virus appeared linked to several top co-occurrence clusters. HLA typing was unavailable for some donors at each locus, so association tests used only the typed subset. It was suggested by the authors that the approach could potentially be generalized to other disease states and immunological phenotypes. The presence/absence analyses assumed that sequencing depth was roughly uniform across donors, and that assumption may not be true. In a later genetic analysis, a missense DCLRE1C variant was associated with V-gene and J-gene trimming of TCR beta chains, and the association was replicated in an independent cohort. In a later analysis, TCR association rates were found to vary across HLA loci, with the most associated TCRs seen for DRB1 alleles and the fewest for HLA-C alleles. A further reported finding was that TCR beta sequences accurately predicted the HLA-A and HLA-B alleles for most subjects in the first cohort. At a false discovery rate of 0.05, a later analysis linked some 18,000 TCR beta sequences to specific HLA alleles. The classifier was reported to diagnose cytomegalovirus status with high specificity and sensitivity in both the original cohort and the validation cohort. A few of the identified cytomegalovirus-associated TCR beta chains were confirmed in vitro to be specific for cytomegalovirus antigens. Compared with the roughly 670-donor mean, donors in an Asian-associated ancestry cluster had fewer N-insertions in productive TCRs, according to a later genetic analysis. While some public TCRs were present in many individuals, most TCR sequences turned up only very rarely across donors. The 87-base-pair reads could not distinguish some IMGT-functional V segments, including TRBV6-2 and TRBV6-3, so those segments were excluded.

Trimming costs V 0 bases and J 4 bases, and their ends lie 15 bases apart. Taken from the germline V gene, the CDR1 and CDR2 loops are LGHNA and YSLEER. The CDR3 measures 17 amino acids from cysteine to phenylalanine. The DNA shown is the 51-base CDR3, in frame from base 1. Receptor amplification or capture employed the immunoSEQ multiplex PCR assay. For the multiplex PCR, a mixture combining 60 forward primers for TCR Vbeta segments and 13 reverse primers for TCR Jbeta segments was used. The CDR3 region of rearranged TCR beta genes was amplified from genomic DNA by a multiplex PCR assay. The amplified TCR beta libraries were sequenced on the Illumina HiSeq System as 87-base-pair reads. Turning to the authors' computational methods: In a later analysis, approximately 74 million unique TCR beta chains were counted across the approximately 620 repertoires, and around 10 million of these chains were shared by at least two donors. Raw reads were error-corrected and collapsed into unique sequences by a nearest-neighbor algorithm in which closely related sequences were merged to remove PCR and sequencing errors. To assign V, D and J gene segments, CDR3 sequences were aligned to IMGT reference sequences. Each retained sequence needed at least a six-nucleotide match to both a V gene segment and a J gene segment. Rearrangements were called productive when the CDR3 lacked stop codons and stayed in frame with V and J; all others were non-productive. CDR3 was defined by IMGT convention, running from the second conserved V-encoded cysteine to the conserved J-encoded phenylalanine. The earlier analysis of about 620 of the donors excluded sequences that lacked an unambiguous match to a single V gene segment. In an earlier analysis of 587 of the donors, V segments were called functional above 56.7% productive rearrangements and were called segregating when the between-donor standard deviation exceeded 5%. A statistical classification framework was developed to diagnose cytomegalovirus status using the catalog of TCR beta chain sequences. V and J gene assignment, in a later analysis, came from comparing TCR nucleotide sequences with IMGT/GENE-DB human TR gene sequences. In a later analysis, CDR3 sequences and most-parsimonious VDJ recombination scenarios were assigned using the TCRdist pipeline. In a later analysis, every TCR beta chain was defined by the combination of its CDR3 amino acid sequence and its V-gene family, and reads without a unique V-gene family were dropped. In a later analysis, 450 to 600 highly shared, low-generation-probability nucleotide sequences were removed to address suspected cross-contamination and a sequencing artifact. For each public chain, a later analysis derived a clonal expansion index from normalized ranks of inferred template counts within each repertoire. In a later analysis, generation probabilities were computed with a VDJ recombination model fitted to out-of-frame rearrangements, and the resulting probabilities were checked against IGoR. Hypergeometric tests were used in a later analysis to score TCR-TCR, TCR-HLA and TCR-CMV co-occurrence, with a repertoire-size bias correction applied to the TCR pairs. False discovery rates were estimated in a later analysis by permuting HLA or CMV assignments 20 times. In a later analysis, co-occurring TCRs were grouped using DBSCAN, with TCRdist sequence similarity added in when clustering inside HLA-allele-positive subsets. Repertoires with fewer than 30,000 or more than 120,000 public chains were left out of co-occurrence clustering, as were a handful of repertoires with anomalous nucleotide sharing. TCRdb retrieved this table from immuneACCESS and kept in-frame rearrangements only. Not all clones are present; in checked studies, unresolved V genes account for under half, and no reason is known for the remainder. The DNA was the basis for D and trimming; V, J and clone size are from that table. This sample comprises approximately 260,000 clones, 80% to 90% of them detected only once. The ten top clones hold approximately 2% of the sample.

The cohort consisted of hundreds of healthy bone marrow donors. At the time of sampling, all cohort members were nominally healthy, though unrecorded immune exposures were likely present. The donor tested CMV seropositive and was one of the 289 seropositive cohort members. A peripheral blood sample was provided by each donor, and peripheral blood mononuclear cells were used for TCR beta sequencing. Genomic DNA was extracted from the blood cell samples with the Qiagen DNeasy Blood Extraction Kit. For this clone: Its antigen remains unidentified. The record has no base qualities; no much larger clone is one base away.

The receptor comes from a woman in her forties in good health and CMV-seropositive. The specimen was PBMCs. The chain is assembled from TRBV4-3 and TRBJ1-4; the D gene cannot be resolved reliably. The bases read TGCGCCAGCAGCCAAGAACATATGGGAGTCTATAATGAAAAACTGTTTTTT. The encoded protein is CASSQEHMGVYNEKLFF.